Following are 24 T cell receptor beta chains from one sample sequenced in a study of blood T cell repertoires in COVID-19. Repertoires were generated with immunoSEQ multiplex PCR, while TCRdb's copy carries only in-frame clones and drops some. There are around 150,000 clones in the sample; 88% occur only once, and more than 2% lies in the top ten. Material for sequencing was peripheral blood. These receptors were obtained from a human donor with COVID-19, enrolled during active disease. The donor label of this sample is uncertain.

The sample holds one count of this clone. The chain uses TRBV28 and TRBJ2-2; D is undetermined. This CDR3 comprises 14 residues. Between the trimmed V and J ends, which lost 6 bases and 0 bases, there was a span of 8 bases. Germline lookup yields CDR1 MDHEN and CDR2 SYDVKM. CDR3 amino acids: CASSFPANTGELFF. Written as DNA, the CDR3 is TGTGCCAGCAGCTTCCCGGCGAACACCGGGGAGCTGTTTTTT.

The sample holds one count of this clone. The genes are TRBV9 and TRBJ1-1; 10 bases agree with TRBD1. V lost 0 bases, J lost 4 bases, and 6 bases stayed unmatched. The CDR3 sequence is 16 residues long. In germline, CDR1 is SGDLS, CDR2 YYNGEE. The CDR3 loop is CASSVGARTGGTEAFF. The CDR3 bases are TGTGCCAGCAGCGTAGGGGCCCGGACAGGGGGCACTGAAGCTTTCTTT.

This chain uses TRBV9 with TRBJ2-1; possibly TRBD1 for D (8 bases). Germline lookup yields CDR1 SGDLS and CDR2 YYNGEE. V was pared by 1 base and J by 8 bases, with 10 bases between. This CDR3 spans 13 amino acids. CDR3 in DNA: TGTGCCAGCAGCGTAACAGGGGGGGATGAGCAGTTCTTC. Residues: CASSVTGGDEQFF.

Concerning this clone: The limits of the CDR3 on the DNA are not certain, so only TCRdb's listed CDR3 is given. The rearrangement links TRBV21-1 to TRBJ1-6. TRBV21-1 is an annotated pseudogene. The CDR3 contains 24 residues when both ends are counted. The CDR3 spells CASSKVSTRGNSPLHFGNSPPLHF.

The chain carries TRBV6-5 and TRBJ1-5; possibly TRBD1 for D (6 bases). Trimming took 0 bases from V and 5 from J, leaving 8 bases between them. CDR1 is MNHEY and CDR2 is SVGAGI in the germline V gene. This CDR3 has 14 residues. Written as DNA, the CDR3 is TGTGCCAGCAGTTACTCGAGGGGGTATCAGCCCCAGCATTTT. As protein: CASSYSRGYQPQHF.

This clone was recorded once. The gene calls are TRBV19 and TRBJ2-5, with 13 bases fitting TRBD2. The V segment lost 5 bases and the J segment 5 bases; nucleotides outside the gene matches: 8. This CDR3 is 16 amino acids long. Germline V gives CDR1 LNHDA, CDR2 SQIVND (reference sequence). The CDR3 nucleotides are TGTGCCAGTAGTGTTACTAGCGGGGGGGCCTGGGAGACCCAGTACTTC. Translation: CASSVTSGGAWETQYF. Combining the CDR3 with reference TRBV19 and TRBJ2-5 gives the whole variable domain DGGITQSPKYLFRKEGQNVTLSCEQNLNHDAMYWYRQDPGQGLRLIYYSQIVNDFQKGDIAEGYSVSREKKESFPLTVTSAQKNPTAFYLCASSVTSGGAWETQYFGPGTRLLVL.

The chain uses TRBV7-8 and TRBJ1-2, with 11 bases identical to TRBD1. In germline, CDR1 is SGHVS, CDR2 FQNEAQ. The CDR3 is 17 residues long. The J segment lost 3 bases and the V segment lost 5 bases, leaving 11 bases of the junction unmatched. CDR3 protein: CASSIGQGAPADYGYTF. The CDR3 nucleotides are TGTGCCAGCAGCATCGGACAGGGGGCCCCGGCGGACTATGGCTACACCTTC.

This rearrangement joins TRBV18 to TRBJ1-3, with D tentatively TRBD1 (6 bases). CDR1 and CDR2 from the germline V gene are KGHSH and LQKENI. Trimming took off 3 bases at V and 0 bases at J, with 9 bases between the two ends. The CDR3 is made up of 15 amino acids. The CDR3 loop is CASSPDRSSGNTIYF. The CDR3 nucleotides read TGTGCCAGCTCACCCGACAGGAGCTCTGGAAACACCATATATTTT.

This sequence joins TRBV12-3 or TRBV12-4 and TRBJ2-3, with D uncertain. The CDR3 totals 13 residues. V was clipped by 8 bases and J by 2 bases, with 11 bases between them. The CDR3 nucleotides read TGTGCCAGCGCGCCCTCTGACACAGATACGCAGTATTTT. As protein: CASAPSDTDTQYF.

The chain uses TRBV4-2 and TRBJ1-5, with a possible D match to TRBD1 (6 bases). Germline V CDR1 and CDR2: LGHNA, YNFKEQ. The V gene lost 4 bases and the J gene lost 3 bases, with 16 bases spanning the gap. This CDR3 is built from 16 residues. The CDR3: CASSPDGQWNNQPQHF. The CDR3 DNA follows: TGTGCCAGCAGCCCCGATGGACAGTGGAACAATCAGCCCCAGCATTTT.

The chain has TRBV10-3 and TRBJ2-1; D ambiguous. Trimming shortened V by 0 bases and J by 5 bases, and 8 bases separated the two germline ends. The CDR3 extends over 14 amino acids. CDR1 and CDR2 from the germline V gene are ENHRY and SYGVKD. The CDR3 DNA sequence: TGTGCCATCAGTGAGTCGACGGGTCACAATGAGCAGTTCTTC. Its protein is CAISESTGHNEQFF.

The chain uses TRBV13 and TRBJ2-1; 7 nucleotides line up with TRBD2. This CDR3 comprises 15 residues. The trim removed 6 bases at V and 0 bases at J, leaving 5 bases unmatched. Germline lookup yields CDR1 PRHDT and CDR2 FYEKMQ (reference sequence). As DNA, the CDR3 is TGTGCCAGCAGGTTATGGGACTACTCCTACAATGAGCAGTTCTTC. Protein product: CASRLWDYSYNEQFF.

The chain couples TRBV19 to TRBJ2-6; D is undetermined. V lost 6 bases and J lost 3, with 6 bases in between. The CDR3 runs to 13 residues. Germline values: CDR1 LNHDA, CDR2 SQIVND (reference sequence). The CDR3 region has the DNA TGTGCCAGTAGCTACGTTGGGGCCAACGTCCTGACTTTC. Protein sequence: CASSYVGANVLTF. The full variable domain, rest sourced from reference TRBV19 and TRBJ2-6, is DGGITQSPKYLFRKEGQNVTLSCEQNLNHDAMYWYRQDPGQGLRLIYYSQIVNDFQKGDIAEGYSVSREKKESFPLTVTSAQKNPTAFYLCASSYVGANVLTFGAGSRLTVL.

This rearrangement joins TRBV4-1 to TRBJ2-1; 7 bases match TRBD2. The CDR3 length is 16 residues. The germline V gene has CDR1 MGHRA and CDR2 YSYEKL. Trimming cost V 0 bases and J 8 bases; bases outside gene matches: 10. The CDR3 reads CASSQDSGPRGDEQFF. CDR3 in DNA: TGCGCCAGCAGCCAAGATAGCGGGCCGCGCGGCGATGAGCAGTTCTTC.

The chain combines TRBV18 with TRBJ1-4, with D perhaps TRBD1 (6 bases). Trimming shortened V by 5 bases and J by 4 bases, and 11 bases separated the two germline ends. The CDR3 length is 14 residues. Looked up from germline, CDR1 is KGHSH and CDR2 is LQKENI. The CDR3 DNA reads as TGTGCCAGCTCAGAGGACAGCCTTAATGAAAAACTGTTTTTT. It translates to CASSEDSLNEKLFF.

This sequence joins TRBV4-2 and TRBJ2-1; D remains unclear. The CDR3 sequence is 15 residues long. CDR1 is LGHNA, CDR2 YNFKEQ, per germline. The germline V and J ends were trimmed by 2 bases and 0 bases, with 8 bases remaining between them. DNA for the CDR3: TGTGCCAGCAGCCAATTGCGCGACTCCTACAATGAGCAGTTCTTC. This codes for CASSQLRDSYNEQFF.

The V call is TRBV3-1 (or the pseudogene TRBV3-2), the J call TRBJ1-2; 7 bases align to TRBD1. This CDR3 has 16 amino acids. Unmatched junction bases numbered 13, after V lost 3 bases and J lost 6 bases. Germline loops: CDR1 LGHDT, CDR2 YNNKEL (reference sequence). CDR3 nucleotides: TGTGCCAGCAGCCAGCAAGCTTGGGCCCAGGGGGATGGCTACACCTTC. Encoded protein: CASSQQAWAQGDGYTF.

The chain employs TRBV19 and TRBJ1-2, with D perhaps matching TRBD1 (6 bases). CDR1 is LNHDA, CDR2 SQIVND, per germline (reference sequence). The ends were cut back, 9 bases at V and 2 bases at J, with 13 bases in the middle. The CDR3 is made up of 13 amino acids. The CDR3 nucleotides are TGTGCCAGCCACAGGGATTTGAACTATGGCTACACCTTC. Residues: CASHRDLNYGYTF.

This sequence joins TRBV6-5 and TRBJ2-7; D is possibly TRBD1 (6 bases). Germline CDR1 reads MNHEY; CDR2 reads SVGAGI. V gave up 8 bases and J gave up 0 bases, with 14 bases separating them. The CDR3 contains 14 residues. The CDR3: CASFTGYSSYEQYF. The CDR3 nucleotides are TGTGCCAGCTTTACAGGGTATAGCTCCTACGAGCAGTACTTC.

The CDR3 DNA reads TGTGCCAGCAGTTACAGGTTACGATCTGGAAACACCATATATTTT. It is translated as CASSYRLRSGNTIYF. This chain uses TRBV2 with TRBJ1-3; possible D gene TRBD1, 5 bases. CDR3 length: 15 amino acids. Trimming removed 5 bases from V and 1 base from J, with 12 bases in between. Germline V gene data show CDR1 as SNHLY and CDR2 as FYNNEI.

V and J are TRBV3-1 (or the pseudogene TRBV3-2) and TRBJ1-1; TRBD1 matches 11 bases. V lost 4 bases and J lost 5; bases outside the gene matches: 3. CDR1 and CDR2 from the germline V gene are LGHDT and YNNKEL (reference sequence). This CDR3 has 14 amino acids. In DNA form, the CDR3 reads TGTGCCAGCAGCCTCGGACAGGGGGCGACTGAAGCTTTCTTT. This codes for CASSLGQGATEAFF.

J is TRBJ2-7 and V is TRBV11-3, with 7 positions matching TRBD1. Germline-derived CDR1 and CDR2 are SGHNT and YENEEA. The CDR3 contains 13 residues. The V gene end was trimmed by 0 bases and the J gene end by 5 bases; junction bases not matched to a gene: 1. The CDR3 DNA reads TGTGCCAGCAGCTTAGAGACAGGGAACGAGCAGTACTTC. This gives the protein CASSLETGNEQYF.

CDR3 sequence (DNA): TGTGCCAGCAGCTTAGTCACGGGGACTTTCACCGGGGAGCTGTTTTTT. It translates to CASSLVTGTFTGELFF. The chain carries TRBV7-9 and TRBJ2-2; D may be TRBD2 (6 bases). Germline V gene data show CDR1 as SEHNR and CDR2 as FQNEAQ (reference sequence). The CDR3 is 16 residues long. Between the trimmed V and J ends, which lost 1 base and 4 bases, there was a span of 13 bases.

The rearrangement links TRBV9 to TRBJ1-5, with D possibly matching TRBD1 (5 bases). Trimming cost V 0 bases and J 7 bases, with 14 bases left between them. This CDR3 is 15 amino acids long. The V gene's germline CDR1 is SGDLS and CDR2 YYNGEE. CDR3: CASSVDGGVGQPQHF. The CDR3 region has the DNA TGTGCCAGCAGCGTAGACGGGGGTGTGGGGCAGCCCCAGCATTTT. Combining the CDR3 with reference TRBV9 and TRBJ1-5 gives the whole variable domain DSGVTQTPKHLITATGQRVTLRCSPRSGDLSVYWYQQSLDQGLQFLIQYYNGEERAKGNILERFSAQQFPDLHSELNLSSLELGDSALYFCASSVDGGVGQPQHFGDGTRLSIL.